The TCR beta chain described here comes from a study of cytomegalovirus exposure and HLA in healthy donors. V dropped 3 bases and J dropped 8; count of bases not matched to a gene: 3. CDR3 size: 14 residues. The germline CDR1 and CDR2 sequences are GTSNPN and SVGIG (reference sequence). On this clone: The antigen is unknown.

Findings and limits, study-wide: In vitro data verified a few CMV-associated chains as specific for CMV antigens.

A multiplex PCR was run with 60 Vbeta primers and 13 Jbeta primers. Clones were sequenced by immunoSEQ multiplex PCR, and TCRdb holds only the in-frame ones, with some missing. The repertoire table contains about 48,000 clones. The sample consisted of PBMCs. The sequence came from a male donor in good health and CMV-seropositive. This rearrangement joins TRBV30 to TRBJ2-1; 14 positions agree with TRBD2. The CDR3 region is CAWRTSGGAYEQFF. The CDR3 bases are TGTGCCTGGAGGACTAGCGGGGGGGCCTATGAGCAGTTCTTC.